This is a list of T cell receptor beta chains from one sample in a study of beta chain features in type 1 diabetes. Data came from immunoSEQ multiplex PCR; TCRdb stores just in-frame clones and leaves some out. This sample has 280,000 or so clones, with about 15% found just once. Sample: naive CD4+ T cells from blood. These TCRs come from a man aged 18 to 35 with type 1 diabetes. The CDR3 runs from the conserved cysteine through the conserved F or W. D genes are given only for firm matches. The size entry is marked missing in some rows and otherwise reads once, few, many or a size class.

D: .; size: few; V: TRBV18; J: TRBJ2-7; DNA: TGTGCCAGCTCACCCGCTATCGTGGCGGGCGAGCAGTACTTC; CDR3: CASSPAIVAGEQYF
D: .; size: .; V: TRBV28; J: TRBJ1-6; DNA: TGTGCCACCGGAGGGGCGGGCGCGGGCAATTCACCCCTCCACTTT; CDR3: CATGGAGAGNSPLHF
D: TRBD2; size: few; V: TRBV5-4; J: TRBJ2-3; DNA: TGTGCCAGCAGCTTGGGTCAAGCGGGGGGGCGTGGAGATACGCAGTATTTT; CDR3: CASSLGQAGGRGDTQYF
D: .; size: .; V: TRBV7-2; J: TRBJ2-1; DNA: TGTGCCAGCAGCTTAGTATGGCCTTCGCCCTACAATGAGCAGTTCTTC; CDR3: CASSLVWPSPYNEQFF
D: TRBD1; size: few; V: TRBV18; J: TRBJ2-3; DNA: TGTGCCAGCTCACCTAAGGACAGGGACCTCACAGATACGCAGTATTTT; CDR3: CASSPKDRDLTDTQYF
D: .; size: .; V: TRBV30; J: TRBJ2-5; DNA: TGTGCCTGGGGCCCAGTGACCCAGTACTTC; CDR3: CAWGPVTQYF
D: TRBD2; size: .; V: TRBV6-6; J: TRBJ2-7; DNA: TGTGCCAGCAGTATACTAGCGGGAGCCTCCTACGAGCAGTACTTC; CDR3: CASSILAGASYEQYF
D: .; size: few; V: TRBV30; J: TRBJ1-3; DNA: TGTGCCCGGGACACGGGGCCCTCTGGAAACACCATATATTTT; CDR3: CARDTGPSGNTIYF
D: TRBD2; size: .; V: TRBV9; J: TRBJ2-3; DNA: TGTGCCTCGGCTAGCGGGAGCTCAGATACGCAGTATTTT; CDR3: CASASGSSDTQYF
D: TRBD2; size: few; V: TRBV28; J: TRBJ2-7; DNA: TGTGCCAGCAGTTTAGGGCTAGCGGGTTTGAGCGAGCAGTACTTC; CDR3: CASSLGLAGLSEQYF
D: .; size: .; V: TRBV6-6; J: TRBJ2-3; DNA: TGTGCCAGCAGTTACGTCGGGGCAGGGCGGGGAGATACGCAGTATTTT; CDR3: CASSYVGAGRGDTQYF
D: TRBD1; size: .; V: TRBV2; J: TRBJ1-5; DNA: TGTGCCAGCAGCAGGGACAGCGTTGGGGTGCGTCAGCCCCAGCATTTT; CDR3: CASSRDSVGVRQPQHF
D: .; size: few; V: TRBV6-5; J: TRBJ2-5; DNA: TGTGCCAGCAGTTATTTCGACAGAGAGACCCAGTACTTC; CDR3: CASSYFDRETQYF
D: TRBD1; size: .; V: TRBV11-2; J: TRBJ2-5; DNA: TGTGCCAGCAGCCCGGCCGGGACAGGGGTTTTGACCCAGTACTTC; CDR3: CASSPAGTGVLTQYF
D: .; size: few; V: TRBV5-1; J: TRBJ1-1; DNA: TGCGCCAGCAGCTCCTACAGGGCCATGAACACTGAAGCTTTCTTT; CDR3: CASSSYRAMNTEAFF
D: .; size: .; V: TRBV28; J: TRBJ1-2; DNA: TGTGCCAGCAGTTTATCAGGGAATGGCTACACCTTC; CDR3: CASSLSGNGYTF
D: .; size: .; V: TRBV18; J: TRBJ2-1; DNA: TGTGCCAGCTCCAACACCAGGTCAGCCGACAATGAGCAGTTCTTC; CDR3: CASSNTRSADNEQFF
D: TRBD1; size: .; V: TRBV7-9; J: TRBJ1-1; DNA: TGTGCCAGCAGCTGGGGAACAGGGGGCACTGAAGCTTTCTTT; CDR3: CASSWGTGGTEAFF
D: TRBD1; size: few; V: TRBV18; J: TRBJ2-7; DNA: TGTGCCAGCTCACCCGGCACAGGGGGATCCTACGAGCAGTACTTC; CDR3: CASSPGTGGSYEQYF
D: .; size: .; V: TRBV21-1; J: TRBJ2-7; DNA: TGTGCCAGCAGCACCTCCGGGACAGTACCCTACGAGCAGTACTTC; CDR3: CASSTSGTVPYEQYF
D: .; size: .; V: TRBV6-5; J: TRBJ1-3; DNA: TGTGCCAGCAGACCCGAGGGAGGTGGTGGAAACACCATATATTTT; CDR3: CASRPEGGGGNTIYF
D: .; size: few; V: TRBV5-1; J: TRBJ2-7; DNA: TGCGCCAGCAGTATCTCGGTCCCCACCTACGAGCAGTACTTC; CDR3: CASSISVPTYEQYF
D: TRBD1; size: .; V: TRBV10-3; J: TRBJ2-5; DNA: TGTGCCATCAAAGGACAGGATGGGGAAGAGACCCAGTACTTC; CDR3: CAIKGQDGEETQYF
D: .; size: .; V: TRBV5-1; J: TRBJ1-2; DNA: TGCGCCAGCAGTATAGCGGCTCGGGACTATGGCTACACCTTC; CDR3: CASSIAARDYGYTF
D: .; size: few; V: TRBV7-6; J: TRBJ2-7; DNA: TGTGCCAGCAGCTCCTACAGTAGTTACGAGCAGTACTTC; CDR3: CASSSYSSYEQYF
D: TRBD1; size: .; V: TRBV19; J: TRBJ1-6; DNA: TGTGCCAGTAGTCCGGACAGGGGAAACTATAATTCACCCCTCCACTTT; CDR3: CASSPDRGNYNSPLHF
D: .; size: few; V: TRBV7-9; J: TRBJ1-4; DNA: TGTGCCAGCAGCCCCCTGGGCGGGGTGAATGAAAAACTGTTTTTT; CDR3: CASSPLGGVNEKLFF
D: TRBD1; size: few; V: TRBV30; J: TRBJ1-1; DNA: TGTGCCTGTACCCGGACAGGGGACACTGAAGCTTTCTTT; CDR3: CACTRTGDTEAFF
D: .; size: few; V: TRBV28; J: TRBJ2-7; DNA: TGTGCCAGCAGCTATAGGAGGGACGAGCAGTACTTC; CDR3: CASSYRRDEQYF
D: .; size: few; V: TRBV7-9; J: TRBJ2-3; DNA: TGTGCCAGCAGACCCGTCAGGGTCCCTAGCACAGATACGCAGTATTTT; CDR3: CASRPVRVPSTDTQYF
D: TRBD2; size: few; V: TRBV28; J: TRBJ2-5; DNA: TGTGCCAGCAGTTTCCTCGGACTAGCGATGGCGGAGACCCAGTACTTC; CDR3: CASSFLGLAMAETQYF
D: .; size: .; V: TRBV30; J: TRBJ1-6; DNA: TGTGCCTGGAGTGTACTTGACATTCGATCACCCCTCCACTTT; CDR3: CAWSVLDIRSPLHF
D: TRBD1; size: .; V: TRBV5-1; J: TRBJ2-1; DNA: TGCGCCAGCAGCATAGGGACAGGGGGCTCCAATGAGCAGTTCTTC; CDR3: CASSIGTGGSNEQFF
D: TRBD1; size: .; V: TRBV6-1; J: TRBJ2-1; DNA: TGTGCCAGCAGTGGTCCTACAGGGGGCACCTACAATGAGCAGTTCTTC; CDR3: CASSGPTGGTYNEQFF
D: TRBD2; size: few; V: TRBV7-9; J: TRBJ2-5; DNA: TGTGCCAGCAGGGGACTAGCGGGAGTAAAGGAGACCCAGTACTTC; CDR3: CASRGLAGVKETQYF
D: .; size: few; V: TRBV5-1; J: TRBJ2-7; DNA: TGCGCCAGCAGCTTGGGGGGCCCTTCCTACGAGCAGTACTTC; CDR3: CASSLGGPSYEQYF
D: TRBD2; size: .; V: TRBV28; J: TRBJ2-3; DNA: TGTGCCAGCGCCAGGGTACGCGGGAGTAGGGCAGATACGCAGTATTTT; CDR3: CASARVRGSRADTQYF
D: TRBD2; size: few; V: TRBV7-9; J: TRBJ2-1; DNA: TGTGCCACCCCTGAGACTAGCGGGAGGATCACCTACAATGAGCAGTTCTTC; CDR3: CATPETSGRITYNEQFF
D: .; size: .; V: TRBV5-6; J: TRBJ1-1; DNA: TGTGCCAGCAGCTTGGGACTGAGGAACACTGAAGCTTTCTTT; CDR3: CASSLGLRNTEAFF
D: TRBD1; size: few; V: TRBV28; J: TRBJ2-3; DNA: TGTGCCTCGGGGACAGGCACAGATACGCAGTATTTT; CDR3: CASGTGTDTQYF
D: TRBD1; size: few; V: TRBV7-2; J: TRBJ2-3; DNA: TGTGCCAGCAGCGGGGGACAGGGAGGAGATACGCAGTATTTT; CDR3: CASSGGQGGDTQYF
D: .; size: .; V: TRBV29-1; J: TRBJ1-6; DNA: TGCAGCGCCGCCAGGGACAACAATTCACCCCTCCACTTT; CDR3: CSAARDNNSPLHF
D: TRBD2; size: .; V: TRBV30; J: TRBJ2-3; DNA: TGTGCCTGGAAGTCCCTAGCGGGTGGGGTCACAGATACGCAGTATTTT; CDR3: CAWKSLAGGVTDTQYF
D: TRBD2; size: .; V: TRBV5-1; J: TRBJ2-1; DNA: TGCGCCAGCAGCCCGGGATCGGGCGGGAGGGCCTCAAATGAGCAGTTCTTC; CDR3: CASSPGSGGRASNEQFF
D: .; size: once; V: TRBV20-1; J: TRBJ1-1; DNA: TGCAGTGCTAGAGGGTCCCTGAGGGCTTTCTTT; CDR3: CSARGSLRAFF
D: TRBD1; size: .; V: TRBV7-9; J: TRBJ1-1; DNA: TGTGCCAGCAGTTCCACAGGGGGCAGGACTGAAGCTTTCTTT; CDR3: CASSSTGGRTEAFF
D: .; size: few; V: TRBV6-4; J: TRBJ2-1; DNA: TGTGCCAGCAGTGCGGACGGGATGGGGGAGCAGTTCTTC; CDR3: CASSADGMGEQFF
D: .; size: .; V: TRBV7-9; J: TRBJ1-2; DNA: TGTGCCAGCAGTTACGGAGGGGTTAGACTCTATGGCTACACCTTC; CDR3: CASSYGGVRLYGYTF